This T cell receptor beta chain was profiled in a study of post-analysis software for immune sequencing data. Study background: The cohort encompassed relapsing-remitting, secondary progressive and progressive-relapsing multiple sclerosis disease courses.

This CDR3 comprises 11 residues. Between the trimmed V and J ends, which lost 2 bases and 3 bases, there was a span of 1 base. The authors incorporated unique molecular identifiers into the TCR beta cDNA libraries. T cells numbering roughly 1 to 10 million yielded some 520,000 cDNA molecules. TCRdb redid the calling of the PCR reads with MiXCR, one entry per CDR3 protein. The sample contains more than 500,000 distinct CDR3 sequences, around 31% of which appear only once. This clonotype was detected ten times or more. The target antigen is unknown. Points from the study as a whole: Relative to controls, patients had about 5 TRBV segments at higher frequency, with TRBV5-6, TRBV5-1 and TRBV20-1 among these. F measure grouped same-batch samples tightly together. Relative to controls, patients with multiple sclerosis showed significantly lower normalized Chao1 diversity.

This clonotype was obtained from a girl younger than 18 with multiple sclerosis. The sequenced sample was blood. The chain employs TRBV12-3 or TRBV12-4 and TRBJ2-5; D ambiguous. In DNA, the CDR3 is TGTGCCAGCAGTTTAAAAGAGACCCAGTACTTC. Its translation: CASSLKETQYF.